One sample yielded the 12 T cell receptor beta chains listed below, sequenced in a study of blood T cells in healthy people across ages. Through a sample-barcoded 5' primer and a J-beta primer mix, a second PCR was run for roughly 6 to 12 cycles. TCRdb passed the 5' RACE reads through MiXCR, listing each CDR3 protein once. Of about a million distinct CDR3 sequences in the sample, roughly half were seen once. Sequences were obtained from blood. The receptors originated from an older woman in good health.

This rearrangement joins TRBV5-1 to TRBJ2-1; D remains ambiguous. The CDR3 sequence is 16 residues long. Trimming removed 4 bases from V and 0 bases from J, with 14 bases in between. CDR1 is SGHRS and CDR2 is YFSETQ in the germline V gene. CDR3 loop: CASSLSWVSSYNEQFF. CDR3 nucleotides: TGCGCCAGCAGCCTCTCGTGGGTGAGCTCCTACAATGAGCAGTTCTTC.

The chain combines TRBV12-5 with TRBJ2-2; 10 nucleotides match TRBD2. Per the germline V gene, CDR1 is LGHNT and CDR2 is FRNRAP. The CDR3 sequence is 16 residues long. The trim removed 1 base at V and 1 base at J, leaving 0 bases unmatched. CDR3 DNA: TGTGCTAGTGGTTTGGGGACTAGCGGGAACACCGGGGAGCTGTTTTTT. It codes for CASGLGTSGNTGELFF.

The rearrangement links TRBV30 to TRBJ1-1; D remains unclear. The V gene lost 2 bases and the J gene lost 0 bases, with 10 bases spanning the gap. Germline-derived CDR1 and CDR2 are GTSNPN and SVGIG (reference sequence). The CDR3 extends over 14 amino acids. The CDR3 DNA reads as TGTGCCTGGAGTCGGATGGCCATGAACACTGAAGCTTTCTTT. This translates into CAWSRMAMNTEAFF.

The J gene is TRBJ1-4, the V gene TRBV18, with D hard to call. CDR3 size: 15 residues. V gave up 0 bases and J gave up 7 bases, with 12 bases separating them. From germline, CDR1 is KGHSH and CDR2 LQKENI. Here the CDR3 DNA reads TGTGCCAGCTCACCACCGGAAAAGTATCGTGAAAAACTGTTTTTT. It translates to CASSPPEKYREKLFF.

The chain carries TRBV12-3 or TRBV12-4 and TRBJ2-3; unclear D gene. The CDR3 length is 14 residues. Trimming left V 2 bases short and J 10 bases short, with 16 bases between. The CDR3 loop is CASSLSRRLDAQYF. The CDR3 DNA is TGTGCCAGCAGTTTATCGCGGCGTTTGGATGCGCAGTATTTT.

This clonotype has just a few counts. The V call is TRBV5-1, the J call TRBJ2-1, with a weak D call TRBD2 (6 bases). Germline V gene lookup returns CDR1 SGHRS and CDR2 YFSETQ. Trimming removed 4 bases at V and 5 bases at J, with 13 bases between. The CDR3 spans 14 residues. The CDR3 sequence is CASSVISGNNEQFF. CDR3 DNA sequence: TGCGCCAGCAGCGTAATTAGCGGAAACAATGAGCAGTTCTTC.

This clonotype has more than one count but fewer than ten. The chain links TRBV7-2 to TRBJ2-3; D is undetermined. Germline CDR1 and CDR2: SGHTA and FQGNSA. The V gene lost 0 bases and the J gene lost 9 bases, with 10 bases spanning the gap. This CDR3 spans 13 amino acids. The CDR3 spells CASSLAGSNTQYF. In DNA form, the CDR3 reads TGTGCCAGCAGCTTAGCAGGCTCCAACACGCAGTATTTT.

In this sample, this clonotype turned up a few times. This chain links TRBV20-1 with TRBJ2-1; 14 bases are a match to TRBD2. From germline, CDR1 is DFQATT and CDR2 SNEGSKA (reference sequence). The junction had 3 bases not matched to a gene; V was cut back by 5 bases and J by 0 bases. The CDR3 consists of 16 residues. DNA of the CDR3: TGCAGTGCTTACGGGACTAGCGGGAGCTCCTACAATGAGCAGTTCTTC. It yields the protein CSAYGTSGSSYNEQFF.

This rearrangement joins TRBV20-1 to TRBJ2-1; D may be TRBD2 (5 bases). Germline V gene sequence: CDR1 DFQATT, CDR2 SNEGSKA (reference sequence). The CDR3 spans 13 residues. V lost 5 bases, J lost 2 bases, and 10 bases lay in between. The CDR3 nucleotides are TGCAGTGCTTTTCCTAGCACCTACAATGAGCAGTTCTTC. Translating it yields CSAFPSTYNEQFF.

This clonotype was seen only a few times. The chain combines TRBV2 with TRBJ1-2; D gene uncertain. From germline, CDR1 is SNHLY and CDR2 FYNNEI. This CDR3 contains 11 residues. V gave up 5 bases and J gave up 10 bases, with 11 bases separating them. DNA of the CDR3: TGTGCCAGCAGTCCCGATAGTGCCTACACCTTC. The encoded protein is CASSPDSAYTF.

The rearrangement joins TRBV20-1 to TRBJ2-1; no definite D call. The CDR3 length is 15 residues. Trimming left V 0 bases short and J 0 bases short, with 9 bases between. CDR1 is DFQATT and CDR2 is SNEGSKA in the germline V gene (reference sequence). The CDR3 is CSAREVRSSYNEQFF. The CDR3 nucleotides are TGCAGTGCTAGAGAAGTCAGAAGCTCCTACAATGAGCAGTTCTTC.

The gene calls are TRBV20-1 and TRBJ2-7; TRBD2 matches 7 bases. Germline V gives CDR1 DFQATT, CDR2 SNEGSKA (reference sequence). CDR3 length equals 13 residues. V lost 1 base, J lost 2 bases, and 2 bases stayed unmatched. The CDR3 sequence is CSARVGTTYEQYF. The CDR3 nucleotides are TGCAGTGCTAGAGTGGGGACTACCTACGAGCAGTACTTC.